This paragraph covers one T cell receptor (beta chain) sequence. Its antigen is unidentified. The sample comes from a study of OX40 agonist ivuxolimab in advanced cancers. About the research overall: The study reported partial responses in three patients: one hepatocellular carcinoma, two cutaneous melanoma. Whole-study findings and limits: Doses of 0.1 to 3.0 mg/kg were accompanied by clonal expansion of CD4+ and CD8+ blood T cells by week 6.

The V end was cut by 4 bases, the J end by 5 bases, with 12 bases between. CDR1 and CDR2 (germline): SGHTA, FQGNSA. The CDR3 extends over 14 amino acids. The table came from immunoSEQ multiplex PCR; TCRdb's copy has only in-frame clones and leaves some out. The top ten hold less than 7.5% of the sample, which has approximately 70,000 clones, roughly 80% seen once. The chain joins TRBV7-2 to TRBJ2-1; D uncertain. Here the sequenced sample was CD4+ or CD8+ T cells sorted from blood, taken in a trial of the OX40 agonist ivuxolimab. The source is an adult with an advanced solid tumor such as melanoma, head and neck, liver or kidney cancer. The CDR3 spells CASSSPPTHNEQFF. CDR3 nucleotides: TGTGCCAGCAGCTCCCCCCCGACTCACAATGAGCAGTTCTTC.